The T cell receptor (beta chain) described here comes from a study of T-cell reconstitution after alpha-beta-depleted transplantation in children. There are 11 residues in the CDR3. V dropped 2 bases and J dropped 5 bases, with 6 bases sitting between them. The germline V gene encodes CDR1 SQVTM and CDR2 ANQGSEA. A library of TCRbeta sequences, prepared with unique molecular identifiers, was generated. MiXCR was run by TCRdb on the PCR reads, yielding one entry per CDR3 protein. The data contain roughly 500,000 distinct CDR3 sequences, approximately 29% of them seen just once; the ten biggest clones take up around 2.5%.

This receptor was identified in a human donor who donated a stem cell graft to a child with aplastic anemia. The sample was PBMCs from the stem cell graft donor, taken from the stem cell graft. The rearrangement links TRBV29-1 to TRBJ2-5, with D tentatively TRBD2 (5 bases). CDR3 bases: TGCAGCGTTGAAAGGAGGGAGACCCAGTACTTC. It is translated as CSVERRETQYF.